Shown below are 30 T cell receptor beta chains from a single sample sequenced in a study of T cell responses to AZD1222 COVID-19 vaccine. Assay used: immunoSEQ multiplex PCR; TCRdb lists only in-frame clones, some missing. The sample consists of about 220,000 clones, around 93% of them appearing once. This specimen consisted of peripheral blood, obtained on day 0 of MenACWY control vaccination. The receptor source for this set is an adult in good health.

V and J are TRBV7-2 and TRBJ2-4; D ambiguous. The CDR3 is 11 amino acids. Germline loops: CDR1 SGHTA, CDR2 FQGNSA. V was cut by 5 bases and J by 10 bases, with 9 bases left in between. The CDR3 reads CASSPGLIQYF. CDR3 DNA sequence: TGTGCCAGCAGCCCTGGGTTAATTCAGTACTTC.

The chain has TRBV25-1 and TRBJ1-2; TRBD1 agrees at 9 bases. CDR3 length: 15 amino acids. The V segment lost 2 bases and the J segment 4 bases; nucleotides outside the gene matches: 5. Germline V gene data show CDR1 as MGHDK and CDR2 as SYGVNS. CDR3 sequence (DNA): TGTGCCAGCAGTGAAAGGACAGGGGTGATCTATGGCTACACCTTC. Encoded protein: CASSERTGVIYGYTF.

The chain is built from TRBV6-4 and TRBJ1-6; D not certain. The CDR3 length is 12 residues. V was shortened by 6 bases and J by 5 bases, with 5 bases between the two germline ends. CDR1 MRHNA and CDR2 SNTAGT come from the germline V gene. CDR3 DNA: TGTGCCAGCAGACTTAATAATTCACCCCTCCACTTT. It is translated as CASRLNNSPLHF.

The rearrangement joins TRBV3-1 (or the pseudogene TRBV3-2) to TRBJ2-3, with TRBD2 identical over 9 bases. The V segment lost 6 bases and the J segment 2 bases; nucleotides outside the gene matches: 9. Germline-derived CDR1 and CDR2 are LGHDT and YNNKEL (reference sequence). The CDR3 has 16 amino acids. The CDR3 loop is CASSRVAGASTDTQYF. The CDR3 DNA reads TGTGCCAGCAGTAGGGTAGCGGGGGCTTCCACAGATACGCAGTATTTT.

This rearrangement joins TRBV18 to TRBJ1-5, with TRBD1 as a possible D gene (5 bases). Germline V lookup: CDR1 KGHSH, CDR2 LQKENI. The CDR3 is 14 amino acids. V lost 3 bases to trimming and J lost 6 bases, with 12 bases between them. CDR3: CASSPLGAPQPQHF. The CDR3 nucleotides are TGTGCCAGCTCACCTTTAGGGGCCCCTCAGCCCCAGCATTTT.

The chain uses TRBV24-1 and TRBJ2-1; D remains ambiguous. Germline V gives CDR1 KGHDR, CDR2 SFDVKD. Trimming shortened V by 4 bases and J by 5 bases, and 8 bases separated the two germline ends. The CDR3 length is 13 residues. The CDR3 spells CATSDPPDNEQFF. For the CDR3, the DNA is TGTGCCACCAGTGACCCGCCCGACAATGAGCAGTTCTTC.

CDR3 sequence (DNA): TGTGCCAGCAGCTCAGGGGGTTATGGCTACACCTTC. Translating it yields CASSSGGYGYTF. The rearrangement joins TRBV7-2 to TRBJ1-2, with TRBD1 matching 7 bases. Trimming removed 4 bases from V and 5 bases from J; junction bases left unmatched: 1. The germline V gene encodes CDR1 SGHTA and CDR2 FQGNSA. This CDR3 is 12 amino acids long.

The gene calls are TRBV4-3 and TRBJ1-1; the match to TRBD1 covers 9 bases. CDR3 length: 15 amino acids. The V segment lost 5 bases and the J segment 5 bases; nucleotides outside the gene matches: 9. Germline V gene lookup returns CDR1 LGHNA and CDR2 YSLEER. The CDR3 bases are TGCGCCAGCAGCACAGAGGACAGGGGTGATACTGAAGCTTTCTTT. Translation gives CASSTEDRGDTEAFF.

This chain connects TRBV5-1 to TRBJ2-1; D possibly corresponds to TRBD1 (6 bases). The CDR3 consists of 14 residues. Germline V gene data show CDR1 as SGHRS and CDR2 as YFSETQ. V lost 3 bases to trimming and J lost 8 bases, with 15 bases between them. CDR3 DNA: TGCGCCAGCAGCTCAAGGACAGTGTTGGATGAGCAGTTCTTC. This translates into CASSSRTVLDEQFF.

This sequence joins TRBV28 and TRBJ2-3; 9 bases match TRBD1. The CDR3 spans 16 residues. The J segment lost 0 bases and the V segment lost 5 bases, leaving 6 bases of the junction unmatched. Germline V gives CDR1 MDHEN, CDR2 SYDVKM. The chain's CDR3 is CASSIPGTGSTDTQYF. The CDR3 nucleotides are TGTGCCAGCAGTATCCCCGGGACAGGGAGCACAGATACGCAGTATTTT.

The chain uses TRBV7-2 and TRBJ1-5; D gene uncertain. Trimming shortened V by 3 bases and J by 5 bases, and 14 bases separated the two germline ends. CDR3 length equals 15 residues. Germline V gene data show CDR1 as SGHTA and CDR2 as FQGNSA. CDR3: CASSFGPGLDQPQHF. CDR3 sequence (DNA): TGTGCCAGCAGCTTTGGACCGGGGTTAGATCAGCCCCAGCATTTT. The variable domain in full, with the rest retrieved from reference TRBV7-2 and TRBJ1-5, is GAGVSQSPSNKVTEKGKDVELRCDPISGHTALYWYRQSLGQGLEFLIYFQGNSAPDKSGLPSDRFSAERTGGSVSTLTIQRTQQEDSAVYLCASSFGPGLDQPQHFGDGTRLSIL.

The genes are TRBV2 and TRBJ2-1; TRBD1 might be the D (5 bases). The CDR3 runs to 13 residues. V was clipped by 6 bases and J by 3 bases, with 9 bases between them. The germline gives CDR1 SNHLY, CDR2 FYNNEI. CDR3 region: CASRGQLYNEQFF. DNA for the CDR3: TGTGCCAGCAGGGGGCAGCTCTACAATGAGCAGTTCTTC.

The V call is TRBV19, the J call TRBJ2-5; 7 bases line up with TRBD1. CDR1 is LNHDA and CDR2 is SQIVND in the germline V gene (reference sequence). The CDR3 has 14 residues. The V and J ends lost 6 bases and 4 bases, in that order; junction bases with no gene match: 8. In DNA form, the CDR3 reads TGTGCCAGTAGCTCATTAGGGGGCTTAGAGACCCAGTACTTC. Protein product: CASSSLGGLETQYF. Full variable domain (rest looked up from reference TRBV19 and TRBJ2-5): DGGITQSPKYLFRKEGQNVTLSCEQNLNHDAMYWYRQDPGQGLRLIYYSQIVNDFQKGDIAEGYSVSREKKESFPLTVTSAQKNPTAFYLCASSSLGGLETQYFGPGTRLLVL.

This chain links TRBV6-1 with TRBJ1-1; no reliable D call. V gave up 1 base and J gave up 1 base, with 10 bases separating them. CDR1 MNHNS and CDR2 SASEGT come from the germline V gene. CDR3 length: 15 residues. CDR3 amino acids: CASSEVYGKNTEAFF. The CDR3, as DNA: TGTGCCAGCAGTGAAGTATACGGGAAGAACACTGAAGCTTTCTTT.

CDR3 loop: CASSQEVDRDEQFF. DNA of the CDR3: TGTGCCAGCAGCCAAGAGGTCGACCGCGATGAGCAGTTCTTC. This sequence joins TRBV3-1 (or the pseudogene TRBV3-2) and TRBJ2-1, with D unclear. The V end lost 0 bases, the J end lost 8 bases, and 11 bases lay between the germline ends. The CDR3 covers 14 residues. Per the germline V gene, CDR1 is LGHDT and CDR2 is YNNKEL (reference sequence).

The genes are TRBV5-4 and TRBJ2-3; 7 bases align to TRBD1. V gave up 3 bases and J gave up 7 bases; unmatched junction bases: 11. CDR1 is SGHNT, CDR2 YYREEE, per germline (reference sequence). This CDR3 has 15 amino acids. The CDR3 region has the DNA TGTGCCAGCAGCTCGGTGACAGGGAATAAAAATACGCAGTATTTT. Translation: CASSSVTGNKNTQYF.

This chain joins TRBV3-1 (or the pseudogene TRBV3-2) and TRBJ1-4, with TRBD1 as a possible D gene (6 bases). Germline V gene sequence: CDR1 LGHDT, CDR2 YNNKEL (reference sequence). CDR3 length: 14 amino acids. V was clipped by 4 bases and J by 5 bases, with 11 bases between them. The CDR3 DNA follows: TGTGCCAGCAGCCCTCGTGGGGGCAATGAAAAACTGTTTTTT. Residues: CASSPRGGNEKLFF.

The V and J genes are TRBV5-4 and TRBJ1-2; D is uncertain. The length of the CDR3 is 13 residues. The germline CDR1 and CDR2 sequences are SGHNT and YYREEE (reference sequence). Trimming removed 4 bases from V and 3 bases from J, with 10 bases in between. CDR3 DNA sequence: TGTGCCAGCAGCCGACCCCCCGACTATGGCTACACCTTC. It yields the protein CASSRPPDYGYTF.

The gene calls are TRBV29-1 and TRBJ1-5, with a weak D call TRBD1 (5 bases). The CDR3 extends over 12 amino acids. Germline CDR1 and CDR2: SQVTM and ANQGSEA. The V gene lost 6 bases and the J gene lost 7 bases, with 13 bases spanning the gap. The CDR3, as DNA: TGCAGCGTAAGGACCCGGGACCAGCCCCAGCATTTT. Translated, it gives CSVRTRDQPQHF.

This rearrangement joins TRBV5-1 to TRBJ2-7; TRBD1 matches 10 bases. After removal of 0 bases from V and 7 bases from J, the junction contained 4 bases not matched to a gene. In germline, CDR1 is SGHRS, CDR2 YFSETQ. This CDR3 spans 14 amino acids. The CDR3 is CASSLGQGAWEQYF. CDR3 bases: TGCGCCAGCAGCTTGGGACAGGGGGCGTGGGAGCAGTACTTC.

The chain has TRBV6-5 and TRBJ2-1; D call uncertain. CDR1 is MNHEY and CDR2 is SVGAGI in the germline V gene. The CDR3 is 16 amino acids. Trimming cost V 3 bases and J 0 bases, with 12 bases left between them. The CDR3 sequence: CASSYISTSSYNEQFF. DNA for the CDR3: TGTGCCAGCAGTTATATTAGCACGAGCTCCTACAATGAGCAGTTCTTC.

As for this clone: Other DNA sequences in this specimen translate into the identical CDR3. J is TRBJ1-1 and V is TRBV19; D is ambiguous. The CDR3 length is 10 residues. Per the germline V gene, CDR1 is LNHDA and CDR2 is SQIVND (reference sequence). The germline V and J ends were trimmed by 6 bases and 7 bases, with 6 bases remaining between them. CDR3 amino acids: CASRRSEAFF. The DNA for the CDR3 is TGTGCCAGTAGACGGAGTGAAGCTTTCTTT. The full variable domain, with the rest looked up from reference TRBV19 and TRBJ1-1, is DGGITQSPKYLFRKEGQNVTLSCEQNLNHDAMYWYRQDPGQGLRLIYYSQIVNDFQKGDIAEGYSVSREKKESFPLTVTSAQKNPTAFYLCASRRSEAFFGQGTRLTVV.

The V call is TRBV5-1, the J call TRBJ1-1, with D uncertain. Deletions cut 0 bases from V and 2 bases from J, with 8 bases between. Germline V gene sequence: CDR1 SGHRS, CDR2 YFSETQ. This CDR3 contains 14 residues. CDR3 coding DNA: TGCGCCAGCAGCTTGGCACAGACAAACACTGAAGCTTTCTTT. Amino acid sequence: CASSLAQTNTEAFF. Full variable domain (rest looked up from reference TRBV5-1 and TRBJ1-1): KAGVTQTPRYLIKTRGQQVTLSCSPISGHRSVSWYQQTPGQGLQFLFEYFSETQRNKGNFPGRFSGRQFSNSRSEMNVSTLELGDSALYLCASSLAQTNTEAFFGQGTRLTVV.

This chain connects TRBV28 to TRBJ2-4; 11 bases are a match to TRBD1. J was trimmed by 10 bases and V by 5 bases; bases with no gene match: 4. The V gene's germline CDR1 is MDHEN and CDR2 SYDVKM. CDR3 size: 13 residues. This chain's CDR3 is CASSAGTGGIQYF. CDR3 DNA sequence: TGTGCCAGCAGTGCGGGGACAGGGGGTATTCAGTACTTC.

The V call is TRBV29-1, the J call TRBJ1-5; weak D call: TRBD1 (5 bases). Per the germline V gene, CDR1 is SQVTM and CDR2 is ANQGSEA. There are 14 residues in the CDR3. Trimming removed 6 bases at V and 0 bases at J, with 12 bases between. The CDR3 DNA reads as TGCAGCGTCCGCGTAGGGGATAGCAATCAGCCCCAGCATTTT. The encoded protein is CSVRVGDSNQPQHF.

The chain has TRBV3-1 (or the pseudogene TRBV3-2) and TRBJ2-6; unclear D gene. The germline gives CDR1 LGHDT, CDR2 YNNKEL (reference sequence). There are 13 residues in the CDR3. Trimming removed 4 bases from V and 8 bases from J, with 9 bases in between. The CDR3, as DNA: TGTGCCAGCAGCCCTAGGGTTTCCAACGTCCTGACTTTC. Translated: CASSPRVSNVLTF.

The CDR3 DNA reads TGTGCCAGCAGCTTATGGGCCGGGATCCCCTATGGCTACACCTTC. It yields the protein CASSLWAGIPYGYTF. The V gene is TRBV7-2, the J gene TRBJ1-2; D ambiguous. The germline V gene has CDR1 SGHTA and CDR2 FQGNSA. The CDR3 extends over 15 amino acids. V was shortened by 2 bases and J by 4 bases, with 14 bases between the two germline ends.

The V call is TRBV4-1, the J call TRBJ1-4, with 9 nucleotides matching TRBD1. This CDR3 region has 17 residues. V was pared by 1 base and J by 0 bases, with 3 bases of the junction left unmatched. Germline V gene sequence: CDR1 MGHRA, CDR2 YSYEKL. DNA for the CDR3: TGCGCCAGCAGCCAAGGGGGACAGGGTGCAACTAATGAAAAACTGTTTTTT. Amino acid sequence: CASSQGGQGATNEKLFF.

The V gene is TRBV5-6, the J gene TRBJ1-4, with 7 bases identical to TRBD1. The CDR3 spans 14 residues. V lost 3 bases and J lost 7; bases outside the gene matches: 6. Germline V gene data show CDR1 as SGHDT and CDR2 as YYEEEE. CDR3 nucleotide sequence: TGTGCCAGCAGCTCAGGCCCAGGGGGTGAAAAACTGTTTTTT. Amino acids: CASSSGPGGEKLFF.

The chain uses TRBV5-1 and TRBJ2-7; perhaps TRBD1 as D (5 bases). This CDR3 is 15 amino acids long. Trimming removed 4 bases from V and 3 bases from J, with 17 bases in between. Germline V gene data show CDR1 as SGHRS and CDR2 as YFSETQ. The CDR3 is CASSPSMWGNYEQYF. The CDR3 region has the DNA TGCGCCAGCAGCCCCAGCATGTGGGGCAACTACGAGCAGTACTTC.